The source of this T cell receptor (beta chain) is a study of cytomegalovirus exposure and HLA in healthy donors. General observations from the study: Clonal expansion, a later analysis showed, was greater in HLA-associated TCR beta chains than in equally common others. Using the classifier, cytomegalovirus status was reportedly diagnosed with high specificity and sensitivity.

The PCR made use of 60 Vbeta and 13 Jbeta primers. Profiling relied on immunoSEQ multiplex PCR, and the TCRdb table lists in-frame clones only, not all of them. The data show 95,000 to 120,000 clones, under 90% seen once. Note on this clone: Its antigen is currently unknown.

The CDR3 is 15 amino acids. Trimming left V 8 bases short and J 10 bases short, with 21 bases between. CDR1 and CDR2 (germline): SNHLY, FYNNEI. The sequence came from a woman in her late teens or twenties in good health and CMV-seronegative. Sequenced: PBMCs. V is TRBV2 and J is TRBJ1-6, with D possibly being TRBD1 (6 bases). The CDR3 region is CASRSHGQIDSPLHF. CDR3 DNA sequence: TGTGCCAGCCGCTCTCATGGACAGATCGACTCACCCCTCCACTTT.